This TCR beta chain was captured by sequencing in a study of blood T cell repertoires in COVID-19 (dated by TCRdb to between 2020 and 2021). Looking at the study overall: Samples covering the acute and convalescent phases of COVID-19 were provided by collaborators in the United States, Italy and Spain. The prospective study material was composed of cDNA or gDNA derived from T cells, B-cell-depleted T cells, or PBMCs. Deeply sampled blood TCRbeta repertoires from subjects exposed to, actively infected with, or recovered from COVID-19 were included in the dataset. The repertoires were released in a freely available public database intended as a resource for research on the immune response to SARS-CoV-2. The samples were drawn from the first 160 participants of the ongoing ImmuneRACE study and from 1,254 subjects provided by 6 global collaborators. The sample metadata nearly always contained a de-identified subject ID, COVID-19 status, age in years and sex. HLA class I and class II types, where available, came from metadata supplied by the sample provider rather than from assay-based typing.

Taken from the germline V gene, the CDR1 and CDR2 loops are MNHEY and SVGAGI. From the cysteine through the phenylalanine, the CDR3 covers 15 amino acids. Just CDR3 DNA is preserved here, 45 bases in frame from base 1. Unmatched junction bases come to 9, with V trimmed by 8 bases and J by 5 bases. Participants in the prospective study were aged about 18 to 95 years, lived in some 24 United States geographic areas, and enrolled through a virtual design. In the prospective study, participants were assigned to cohorts based on the clinical history participants reported in a screening survey and a study questionnaire. In the prospective study, mobile phlebotomists collected whole blood, serum and a nasopharyngeal or oropharyngeal swab from each participant. Over an approximately 2-month period, participants in the prospective study had the option of providing additional blood draws and questionnaires. Before DNA extraction, blood samples from the prospective study were shipped at room temperature or frozen.

TCRbeta CDR3 regions were amplified from genomic DNA using the immunoSEQ Assay, a bias-controlled multiplex PCR. The authors' pipeline ran thus. The number of nucleated cells in each sample was estimated by amplification of reference gene primers within the assay. To quantify the absolute abundance of each unique TCRbeta CDR3 rearrangement, sequence reads were collapsed and filtered. For each sample, productive Simpson clonality was calculated as the square root of Simpson's diversity index across productive rearrangements. Not all clones reach the TCRdb copy of this immuneACCESS table, which keeps in-frame sequences only. Checked studies attribute under half of the gap to unresolved V genes and leave the rest unexplained. V and J calls and clone size are as listed in that table; D and trimming were resolved from the DNA. The sample table records roughly 220,000 clones; around nine tenths of these occur just once. The ten top clones hold roughly 14% of the sample.

What the authors observed across the whole study: The quantity of clinical and demographic metadata differed by source and by participant and was supplied without curation.

Worth noting for this clone: Its antigen target is currently unknown. No much larger clone exists at a distance of one base, and base qualities are not known.

The sequencing input was PBMCs or T cells enriched from blood (not recorded which). The origin of this receptor is a woman aged 50 to 65 with acute COVID-19. Recombination joined TRBV6-5 with TRBJ2-2, and 9 junctional nucleotides match TRBD2. The nucleotide sequence reads TGTGCCAGCTCCTCCGGGACTAGCCGTACCGGGGAGCTGTTTTTT. Protein translation: CASSSGTSRTGELFF.